Listed here are 10 T cell receptor beta chains from one sample, sequenced in a study of T cell responses to AZD1222 COVID-19 vaccine. Profiled with immunoSEQ multiplex PCR; TCRdb holds only in-frame clones, not every one. The table lists over 110,000 clones, about 93% of them singletons. The sample here was peripheral blood, taken on day 0 of AZD1222 vaccination. These receptors were collected from an adult in good health.

The chain combines TRBV27 with TRBJ1-6; tentative D call: TRBD1 (5 bases). CDR1 and CDR2 from the germline V gene are MNHEY and SMNVEV (reference sequence). The germline V and J ends were trimmed by 6 bases and 7 bases, with 16 bases remaining between them. CDR3 length: 15 amino acids. DNA of the CDR3: TGTGCCAGCAGAGTAACAGGCTCGGGGAATTCACCCCTCCACTTT. Translating gives CASRVTGSGNSPLHF.

DNA for the CDR3: TGTGCCAGCAGTTTATCGTGGCGCGGGAGCTCTCATGAGCAGTTCTTC. This sequence encodes CASSLSWRGSSHEQFF. The chain carries TRBV27 and TRBJ2-1; the match to TRBD2 covers 7 bases. CDR1 is MNHEY, CDR2 SMNVEV, per germline (reference sequence). V shed 0 bases and J 8 bases; nucleotides not matched to a gene: 10. This CDR3 is 16 amino acids long.

This chain connects TRBV27 to TRBJ1-6; maybe TRBD1 (6 bases). The length of the CDR3 is 16 residues. Trimming shortened V by 6 bases and J by 7 bases, and 19 bases separated the two germline ends. Germline V lookup: CDR1 MNHEY, CDR2 SMNVEV (reference sequence). This CDR3 reads CASRTMGGRGNSPLHF. The DNA for the CDR3 is TGTGCCAGCAGAACTATGGGAGGCAGGGGAAATTCACCCCTCCACTTT.

The chain couples TRBV9 to TRBJ1-3; D unclear. Germline V gene sequence: CDR1 SGDLS, CDR2 YYNGEE. The CDR3 is made up of 15 amino acids. Deletions cut 4 bases from V and 0 bases from J, with 11 bases between. The CDR3 protein is CASSLRPTSGNTIYF. The DNA for the CDR3 is TGTGCCAGCAGCCTACGTCCAACCTCTGGAAACACCATATATTTT.

The chain joins TRBV9 to TRBJ1-2; no firm D call. Between the trimmed V and J ends, which lost 0 bases and 4 bases, there was a span of 4 bases. From germline, CDR1 is SGDLS and CDR2 YYNGEE. This CDR3 contains 12 residues. CDR3 protein: CASSVAGYGYTF. Here the CDR3 DNA reads TGTGCCAGCAGCGTAGCAGGCTATGGCTACACCTTC.

This chain joins TRBV18 and TRBJ1-5; 11 bases match TRBD1. This CDR3 is built from 15 residues. The trim removed 3 bases at V and 6 bases at J, leaving 4 bases unmatched. Germline loops: CDR1 KGHSH, CDR2 LQKENI. CDR3 loop: CASSPVGQGAQPQHF. In DNA form, the CDR3 reads TGTGCCAGCTCACCCGTAGGACAGGGGGCTCAGCCCCAGCATTTT.

This clone was recorded only once. V and J are TRBV2 and TRBJ1-3, with D tentatively TRBD1 (6 bases). V lost 4 bases, J lost 0 bases, and 13 bases lay in between. Germline V gene sequence: CDR1 SNHLY, CDR2 FYNNEI. The CDR3 is 16 amino acids. CDR3 protein: CASSGQGRGSGNTIYF. The CDR3 DNA reads as TGTGCCAGCAGTGGTCAGGGCAGGGGCTCTGGAAACACCATATATTTT.

The V call is TRBV9, the J call TRBJ2-5; D is undetermined. The CDR3 consists of 13 residues. The V gene lost 0 bases and the J gene lost 8 bases, with 11 bases spanning the gap. Per the germline V gene, CDR1 is SGDLS and CDR2 is YYNGEE. The CDR3 loop is CASSVGGGNTQYF. CDR3 in DNA: TGTGCCAGCAGCGTAGGAGGCGGCAACACCCAGTACTTC.

There are a few counts of this clone. This sequence joins TRBV7-6 and TRBJ2-1; D is unclear. The germline CDR1 and CDR2 sequences are SGHVS and FNYEAQ. CDR3 size: 12 residues. The V end lost 5 bases, the J end lost 8 bases, and 10 bases lay between the germline ends. CDR3 coding DNA: TGTGCCAGCAGCAGAAGGTCCCATGAGCAGTTCTTC. Its protein product is CASSRRSHEQFF. Filled out from reference TRBV7-6 and TRBJ2-1, the complete variable domain reads GAGVSQSPRYKVTKRGQDVALRCDPISGHVSLYWYRQALGQGPEFLTYFNYEAQQDKSGLPNDRFSAERPEGSISTLTIQRTEQRDSAMYRCASSRRSHEQFFGPGTRLTVL.

The V gene is TRBV7-9, the J gene TRBJ1-2; the D gene is possibly TRBD1 (6 bases). Trimming shortened V by 5 bases and J by 2 bases, and 9 bases separated the two germline ends. This CDR3 has 13 amino acids. Germline assignment: CDR1 SEHNR and CDR2 FQNEAQ (reference sequence). The DNA for the CDR3 is TGTGCCAGCAGCCGCGGACAGAACTATGGCTACACCTTC. It translates to CASSRGQNYGYTF.